This T cell receptor beta chain came from a study of T-cell memory formation after mild COVID-19. This clonotype was seen more than once but under ten times. Losses at the gene ends were 1 base for V and 0 bases for J; bases not matched to a gene: 6. The CDR3 consists of 17 residues. Germline CDR1 and CDR2: LNHDA and SQIVND (reference sequence). Using its own MiXCR run on the 5' RACE reads, TCRdb lists one record per CDR3 protein. The sample carries 250,000 or so distinct CDR3 sequences, under 20% recorded once. The V call is TRBV19, the J call TRBJ1-5; 7 nucleotides agree with TRBD1. The TCR was taken from a man younger than 35 who had mild COVID-19 (a few samples of this study predate the infection). Cell type and time point are not known. The source material was PBMCs or a T cell subset sorted from them (not recorded which). CDR3 amino acids: CASSIVGTVDSNQPQHF. CDR3 bases: TGTGCCAGTAGTATAGTGGGGACAGTCGATAGCAATCAGCCCCAGCATTTT.